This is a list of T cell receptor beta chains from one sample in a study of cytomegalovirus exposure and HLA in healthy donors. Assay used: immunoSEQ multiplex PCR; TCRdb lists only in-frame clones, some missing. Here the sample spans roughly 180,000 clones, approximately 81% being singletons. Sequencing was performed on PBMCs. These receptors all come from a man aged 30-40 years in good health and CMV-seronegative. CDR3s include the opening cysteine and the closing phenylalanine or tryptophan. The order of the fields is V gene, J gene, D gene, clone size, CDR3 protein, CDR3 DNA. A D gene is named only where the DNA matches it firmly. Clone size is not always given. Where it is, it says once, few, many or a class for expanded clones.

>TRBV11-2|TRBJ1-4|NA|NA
CASSLGQGLEKLFF
TGTGCCAGCAGCCTGGGTCAGGGATTGGAAAAACTGTTTTTT
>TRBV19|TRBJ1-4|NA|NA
CASSMGRGGTEKLFF
TGTGCCAGTAGTATGGGACGGGGGGGGACTGAAAAACTGTTTTTT
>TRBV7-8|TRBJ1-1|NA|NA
CASSGGIEAFF
TGTGCCAGTTCGGGGGGGATTGAAGCTTTCTTT
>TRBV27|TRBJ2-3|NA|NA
CASSLSPPGTSTDTQYF
TGTGCCAGCAGTTTATCCCCCCCCGGGACTAGCACAGATACGCAGTATTTT
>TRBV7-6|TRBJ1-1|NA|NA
CASSLAGGSEAFF
TGTGCCAGCAGCTTAGCGGGGGGGAGTGAAGCTTTCTTT
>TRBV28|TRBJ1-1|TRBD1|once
CASSLWTGTLEAFF
TGTGCCAGCAGTCTCTGGACAGGGACATTAGAAGCTTTCTTT
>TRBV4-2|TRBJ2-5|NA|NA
CASSQESRTETQYF
TGTGCCAGCAGCCAAGAGTCCAGAACGGAGACCCAGTACTTC
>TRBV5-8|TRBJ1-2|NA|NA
CASSLVTETNYGYTF
TGTGCCAGCAGCTTGGTGACAGAAACTAACTATGGCTACACCTTC
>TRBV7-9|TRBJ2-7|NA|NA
CASSKRELLYEQYF
TGTGCCAGCAGCAAGAGGGAATTACTGTACGAGCAGTACTTC
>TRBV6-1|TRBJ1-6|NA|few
CARGQGLYNSPLHF
TGTGCCAGAGGTCAGGGGCTTTATAATTCACCCCTCCACTTT
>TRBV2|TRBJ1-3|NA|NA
CASKSQGPGNTIYF
TGTGCCAGCAAGTCTCAGGGGCCTGGAAACACCATATATTTT
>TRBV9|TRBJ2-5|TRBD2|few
CASSASGTSPSEAQYF
TGTGCCAGCAGCGCCTCCGGGACTAGCCCTTCAGAGGCCCAGTACTTC
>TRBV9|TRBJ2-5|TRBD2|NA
CASSVGLLAGGPGETQYF
TGTGCCAGCAGCGTAGGGCTACTAGCGGGAGGGCCGGGGGAGACCCAGTACTTC
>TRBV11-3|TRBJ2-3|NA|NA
CASSLVAASTDTQYF
TGTGCCAGCAGCTTAGTAGCGGCTAGCACAGATACGCAGTATTTT
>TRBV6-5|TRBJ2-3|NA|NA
CASSYSMGRDTQYF
TGTGCCAGCAGTTACTCGATGGGGCGGGATACGCAGTATTTT
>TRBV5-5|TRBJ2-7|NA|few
CASSLSGDPSYEQYF
TGTGCCAGCAGCTTGTCAGGGGACCCCTCCTACGAGCAGTACTTC
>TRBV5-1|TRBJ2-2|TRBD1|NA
CASTTGTGATGELFF
TGCGCCAGCACAACCGGGACAGGGGCGACCGGGGAGCTGTTTTTT
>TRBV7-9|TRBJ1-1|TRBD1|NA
CASSSRDRTPEAFF
TGTGCCAGCAGCTCCCGGGACAGGACCCCTGAAGCTTTCTTT
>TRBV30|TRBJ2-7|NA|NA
CAWSVLYRVNSYEQYF
TGTGCCTGGAGTGTACTGTACAGGGTCAATTCCTACGAGCAGTACTTC
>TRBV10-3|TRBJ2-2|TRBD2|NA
CAISESGTSDTGELFF
TGTGCCATCAGTGAGTCAGGGACTAGCGACACCGGGGAGCTGTTTTTT
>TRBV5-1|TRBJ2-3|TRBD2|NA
CASSSLLAGALNTQYF
TGCGCCAGCAGCTCCCTACTAGCGGGGGCCTTAAATACGCAGTATTTT
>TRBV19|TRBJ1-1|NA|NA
CASSIMLRMTEAFF
TGTGCCAGTAGTATAATGCTCAGGATGACTGAAGCTTTCTTT
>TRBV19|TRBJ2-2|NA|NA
CASIQGVAGELFF
TGTGCCAGTATCCAGGGTGTCGCCGGGGAGCTGTTTTTT
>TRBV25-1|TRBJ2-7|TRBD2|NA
CASSEFGLAGHEQYF
TGTGCCAGCAGTGAATTCGGGCTAGCGGGACACGAGCAGTACTTC
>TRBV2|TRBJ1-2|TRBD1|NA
CASTQDRTYTF
TGTGCCAGCACCCAGGACAGGACCTACACCTTC
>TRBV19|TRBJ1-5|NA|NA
CASSIPGGANQPQHF
TGTGCCAGTAGTATCCCCGGGGGGGCCAATCAGCCCCAGCATTTT
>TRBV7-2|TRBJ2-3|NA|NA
CASSYKTGGVTDTQYF
TGTGCCAGCAGCTACAAAACAGGGGGGGTTACAGATACGCAGTATTTT
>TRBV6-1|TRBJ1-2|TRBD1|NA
CASSEGRVWDSNYGYTF
TGTGCCAGCAGTGAAGGGAGGGTGTGGGACAGCAACTATGGCTACACCTTC
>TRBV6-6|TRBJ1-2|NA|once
CASSYSSVTNYGYTF
TGTGCCAGCAGTTACTCATCAGTGACTAACTATGGCTACACCTTC
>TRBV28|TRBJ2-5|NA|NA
CASSLRRQGWTQYF
TGTGCCAGCAGTTTAAGGAGGCAGGGGTGGACCCAGTACTTC
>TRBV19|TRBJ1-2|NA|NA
CASSISDSYGYTF
TGTGCCAGTAGTATATCGGACTCCTATGGCTACACCTTC
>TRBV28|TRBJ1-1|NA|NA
CASSFGVGPLNTEAFF
TGTGCCAGCAGTTTCGGTGTGGGGCCCTTGAACACTGAAGCTTTCTTT
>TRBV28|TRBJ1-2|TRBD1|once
CASSLKGARFGDTF
TGTGCCAGCAGTTTAAAGGGGGCAAGATTTGGGGACACCTTC
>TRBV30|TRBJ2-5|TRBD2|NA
CAWSVYVLAGAPQETQYF
TGTGCCTGGAGTGTATATGTTCTAGCGGGGGCCCCCCAAGAGACCCAGTACTTC
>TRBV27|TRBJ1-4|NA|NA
CASSPSLANEKLFF
TGTGCCAGCAGCCCAAGTTTAGCTAATGAAAAACTGTTTTTT
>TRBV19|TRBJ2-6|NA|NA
CASSQSSGANVLTF
TGTGCCAGTAGTCAGTCCTCTGGGGCCAACGTCCTGACTTTC
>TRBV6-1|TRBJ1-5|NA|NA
CASSNQGSLGQPQHF
TGTGCCAGCAGTAACCAGGGTTCGCTAGGCCAGCCCCAGCATTTT
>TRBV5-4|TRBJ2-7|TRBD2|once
CASRKTSGGTYEQYF
TGTGCCAGCAGAAAAACGAGCGGGGGGACCTACGAGCAGTACTTC
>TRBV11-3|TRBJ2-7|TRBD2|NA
CASSLRGGQYF
TGTGCCAGCAGCCTCCGCGGGGGGCAGTACTTC
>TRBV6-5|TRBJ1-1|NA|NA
CASTLTGLNTEAFF
TGTGCCAGCACCTTAACAGGCTTGAACACTGAAGCTTTCTTT
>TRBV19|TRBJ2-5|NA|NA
CASSSTGGETQYF
TGTGCCAGTAGTTCGACAGGTGGGGAGACCCAGTACTTC
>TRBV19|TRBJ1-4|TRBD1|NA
CASKGQGVEKLFF
TGTGCCAGCAAAGGACAGGGAGTTGAAAAACTGTTTTTT
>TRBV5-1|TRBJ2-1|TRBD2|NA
CASSTGLAGSEKNNEQFF
TGCGCCAGCAGCACAGGACTAGCGGGGAGCGAGAAAAACAATGAGCAGTTCTTC
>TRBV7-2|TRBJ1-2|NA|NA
CASSVSGYGYTF
TGTGCCAGCAGCGTCAGCGGGTATGGCTACACCTTC
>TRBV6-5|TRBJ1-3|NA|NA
CASSFSGELGGNTIYF
TGTGCCAGCAGTTTCTCAGGCGAGCTAGGAGGAAACACCATATATTTT
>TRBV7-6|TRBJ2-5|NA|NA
CASSSLGGVRETQYF
TGTGCCAGCAGCTCGCTAGGGGGTGTTCGAGAGACCCAGTACTTC